These 11 T cell receptor beta chains originate from one sample sequenced in a study of T cell responses to AZD1222 COVID-19 vaccine. Assay used: immunoSEQ multiplex PCR; TCRdb lists only in-frame clones, some missing. The sample carries 150,000 or so clones, around 89% recorded once. The source material was peripheral blood, sampled on day 0 of AZD1222 vaccination. The receptors were gathered from an adult in good health.

The chain couples TRBV11-1 to TRBJ1-1; weak D call: TRBD1 (5 bases). The CDR3 is 13 residues long. Germline V gene lookup returns CDR1 SGHAT and CDR2 FQDESV (reference sequence). V lost 3 bases to trimming and J lost 8 bases, with 13 bases between them. CDR3 amino acids: CASSFGRGREAFF. The CDR3 nucleotides read TGTGCCAGCAGCTTTGGTAGGGGACGGGAAGCTTTCTTT.

This chain joins TRBV25-1 and TRBJ1-3, with a possible D match to TRBD1 (5 bases). Trimming removed 5 bases at V and 0 bases at J, with 8 bases between. This CDR3 is 14 amino acids long. The V gene's germline CDR1 is MGHDK and CDR2 SYGVNS. This chain's CDR3 is CASSPDNSGNTIYF. The DNA of the CDR3 is TGTGCCAGCAGTCCGGACAACTCTGGAAACACCATATATTTT.

The chain employs TRBV28 and TRBJ1-2, with D perhaps matching TRBD1 (5 bases). The V gene's germline CDR1 is MDHEN and CDR2 SYDVKM. Trimming stripped 11 bases from V and 5 bases from J, with 15 bases between. CDR3 length: 12 amino acids. The DNA of the CDR3 is TGTGCCGGCTCCACGGGGCTGTATGGCTACACCTTC. Translation gives CAGSTGLYGYTF.

This chain links TRBV6-5 with TRBJ1-1; D gene ambiguous. The CDR3 spans 14 residues. Trimming removed 5 bases at V and 4 bases at J, with 14 bases between. Germline loops: CDR1 MNHEY, CDR2 SVGAGI. As DNA, the CDR3 is TGTGCCAGCAGTATAGGGAGGAGGGCCACTGAAGCTTTCTTT. Translating it yields CASSIGRRATEAFF.

DNA of the CDR3: TGTGCCAGCAGCTCCGCGGGACTAGCGGGTACCGGGGAGCTGTTTTTT. This codes for CASSSAGLAGTGELFF. The gene calls are TRBV11-2 and TRBJ2-2; TRBD2 aligns across 12 bases. The CDR3 extends over 16 amino acids. The V gene's germline CDR1 is SGHAT and CDR2 FQNNGV. Trimming removed 4 bases from V and 5 bases from J; junction bases left unmatched: 5.

This chain links TRBV7-2 with TRBJ1-3; 9 nucleotides align to TRBD1. With 5 bases clipped from V and 2 bases from J, the junction kept 4 bases outside the gene matches. From germline, CDR1 is SGHTA and CDR2 FQGNSA. The CDR3 is 15 residues long. The CDR3 spells CASSGRTGAGNTIYF. The CDR3, as DNA: TGTGCCAGCAGCGGGCGGACAGGGGCTGGAAACACCATATATTTT.

The rearrangement joins TRBV19 to TRBJ1-5; 9 positions match TRBD1. With 5 bases clipped from V and 6 bases from J, the junction kept 11 bases outside the gene matches. From germline, CDR1 is LNHDA and CDR2 SQIVND (reference sequence). This CDR3 spans 16 amino acids. The CDR3 protein is CASSELRGQGVQPQHF. The CDR3 DNA follows: TGTGCCAGTAGTGAATTGAGGGGACAGGGAGTTCAGCCCCAGCATTTT. The entire variable domain, with the rest obtained from reference TRBV19 and TRBJ1-5, is as follows: DGGITQSPKYLFRKEGQNVTLSCEQNLNHDAMYWYRQDPGQGLRLIYYSQIVNDFQKGDIAEGYSVSREKKESFPLTVTSAQKNPTAFYLCASSELRGQGVQPQHFGDGTRLSIL.

In this sample, this clone turned up once. The rearrangement uses TRBV4-3 and TRBJ1-2, with a possible D match to TRBD1 (6 bases). Trimming removed 0 bases at V and 4 bases at J, with 15 bases between. Germline assignment: CDR1 LGHNA and CDR2 YSLEER. The CDR3 consists of 16 residues. DNA for the CDR3: TGCGCCAGCAGCCAAGATCGACAGGTGCGGAGCTATGGCTACACCTTC. The encoded protein is CASSQDRQVRSYGYTF.

The gene calls are TRBV6-2 or TRBV6-3 and TRBJ2-3; D might be TRBD1 or TRBD2, each matching 5 bases. CDR1 is MNHEY and CDR2 is SVGEGT in the germline V gene. V lost 6 bases and J lost 0, with 16 bases in between. The length of the CDR3 is 16 residues. CDR3 nucleotide sequence: TGTGCCAGCAGCCCTTGGGGGACCCCTAGCACAGATACGCAGTATTTT. Translated, it gives CASSPWGTPSTDTQYF.

The rearrangement joins TRBV7-9 to TRBJ1-1; TRBD1 is a possible D gene (6 bases). V lost 5 bases and J lost 3, with 19 bases in between. CDR3 length: 16 residues. Per germline, CDR1 SEHNR and CDR2 FQNEAQ (reference sequence). In DNA, the CDR3 is TGTGCCAGCAGCCGTGGTGGGGGCAGGTCATACACTGAAGCTTTCTTT. This translates into CASSRGGGRSYTEAFF.

The rearrangement links TRBV6-6 to TRBJ1-1; 7 bases fit TRBD1. Germline CDR1 is MNHNY and CDR2 is SVGAGI (reference sequence). V dropped 6 bases and J dropped 1; count of bases not matched to a gene: 5. CDR3 size: 14 residues. The CDR3 sequence: CASSHRGGNTEAFF. CDR3 sequence (DNA): TGTGCCAGCAGCCACAGGGGCGGGAACACTGAAGCTTTCTTT.